Following are 12 T cell receptor beta chains from one sample sequenced in a study of cytomegalovirus exposure and HLA in healthy donors. PCR primers comprised 60 Vbeta and 13 Jbeta primers. Some clones are missing from TCRdb's copy, which holds only in-frame ones; the method was immunoSEQ multiplex PCR. The table shows approximately 180,000 clones, with approximately 79% occurring only once. Sequenced input: PBMCs. The source is a middle-aged man in good health and CMV-seropositive.

The sample holds a few counts of this clone. The V call is TRBV21-1, the J call TRBJ2-2; TRBD1 is the table's D call, not checked against the DNA. TRBV21-1 is deemed a pseudogene. This CDR3 is built from 15 residues. CDR3 in DNA: TGTGCCAGCAGCAATCGGGCAGGGGGAACCGGGGAGCTGTTTTTT. Encoded protein: CASSNRAGGTGELFF.

The J gene is TRBJ2-3, the V gene TRBV5-1; 9 nucleotides match TRBD2. The CDR3 is made up of 14 amino acids. V lost 4 bases and J lost 4; bases outside the gene matches: 4. Germline V CDR1 and CDR2: SGHRS, YFSETQ. The CDR3 nucleotides are TGCGCCAGCAGCCGCGGGAGGGCCTCAGATACGCAGTATTTT. Its translation: CASSRGRASDTQYF.

This sequence joins TRBV5-1 and TRBJ2-5, with 7 bases aligning to TRBD1. V shed 9 bases, J shed 5 bases, and the junction held 16 bases outside the gene matches. Germline V gives CDR1 SGHRS, CDR2 YFSETQ. This CDR3 contains 15 residues. CDR3 nucleotides: TGCGCCACCCGTTGGGGGACAGCCCGTGGTGAGACCCAGTACTTC. Amino acid sequence: CATRWGTARGETQYF.

The V and J genes are TRBV5-1 and TRBJ1-2; 7 bases map to TRBD1. The CDR3 extends over 14 amino acids. The J segment lost 3 bases and the V segment lost 4 bases, leaving 6 bases of the junction unmatched. Germline-derived CDR1 and CDR2 are SGHRS and YFSETQ. The CDR3 reads CASSLAGTDYGYTF. CDR3 nucleotide sequence: TGCGCCAGCAGCCTAGCCGGGACAGACTATGGCTACACCTTC.

The chain has TRBV11-2 and TRBJ2-4; the match to TRBD1 covers 7 bases. Germline CDR1 is SGHAT and CDR2 is FQNNGV. V shed 2 bases, J shed 0 bases, and the junction held 13 bases outside the gene matches. The CDR3 has 19 residues. In DNA, the CDR3 is TGTGCCAGCAGCTTAATTTGGGACAGAGACGATTTAGCCAAAAACATTCAGTACTTC. Residues: CASSLIWDRDDLAKNIQYF.

The chain links TRBV7-2 to TRBJ2-7; tentatively, D is TRBD2 (6 bases). The germline CDR1 and CDR2 sequences are SGHTA and FQGNSA. With 3 bases removed from V and 0 bases from J, the gap between germline ends came to 9 bases. CDR3 length equals 14 residues. This CDR3 reads CASSLGGTSYEQYF. The CDR3 DNA reads TGTGCCAGCAGCTTGGGCGGGACCTCCTACGAGCAGTACTTC.

Only one count was recorded for this clone. The rearrangement uses TRBV5-1 and TRBJ2-5; TRBD1 matches 7 bases. J was trimmed by 6 bases and V by 3 bases; bases with no gene match: 8. This CDR3 comprises 14 residues. Germline CDR1 and CDR2: SGHRS and YFSETQ. The CDR3, as DNA: TGCGCCAGCAGCTATGAGACAGGGCTACAGACCCAGTACTTC. Translation gives CASSYETGLQTQYF.

Notes on this clone: The identical CDR3 is also encoded by other nucleotide sequences in the sample. The chain is built from TRBV27 and TRBJ1-5; tentative D call: TRBD1 (6 bases). Per germline, CDR1 MNHEY and CDR2 SMNVEV (reference sequence). V shed 6 bases and J shed 5 bases, with 8 bases lying between them. This CDR3 contains 12 residues. Written as DNA, the CDR3 is TGTGCCAGCAGGGACAGAGATCAGCCCCAGCATTTT. Amino acid sequence: CASRDRDQPQHF.

The gene calls are TRBV19 and TRBJ1-1; no clear D. Germline assignment: CDR1 LNHDA and CDR2 SQIVND (reference sequence). The CDR3 runs to 13 residues. V was clipped by 5 bases and J by 4 bases, with 11 bases between them. The CDR3 bases are TGTGCCAGTAGTGCGAGTGGAGGCACTGAAGCTTTCTTT. Amino acid sequence: CASSASGGTEAFF. The whole variable domain, filled in from reference TRBV19 and TRBJ1-1, reads DGGITQSPKYLFRKEGQNVTLSCEQNLNHDAMYWYRQDPGQGLRLIYYSQIVNDFQKGDIAEGYSVSREKKESFPLTVTSAQKNPTAFYLCASSASGGTEAFFGQGTRLTVV.

V usage is TRBV5-1 and J usage is TRBJ2-1; TRBD2 aligns across 8 bases. CDR1 and CDR2 (germline): SGHRS, YFSETQ. There are 15 residues in the CDR3. Trimming at V came to 0 bases and at J to 7 bases, leaving 6 bases not matched to a gene. In DNA form, the CDR3 reads TGCGCCAGCAGCTTGGCGGGAGGGCCCCGGAATGAGCAGTTCTTC. Its translation is CASSLAGGPRNEQFF.

The V call is TRBV6-1, the J call TRBJ2-7; a possible D gene is TRBD1 (6 bases). The CDR3 consists of 13 residues. The V gene lost 5 bases and the J gene lost 3 bases, with 11 bases spanning the gap. CDR1 MNHNS and CDR2 SASEGT come from the germline V gene. CDR3 amino acids: CASSSRDNYEQYF. DNA for the CDR3: TGTGCCAGCAGTTCCCGGGACAACTACGAGCAGTACTTC.

This clone appeared once. The rearrangement links TRBV7-9 to TRBJ2-7, with D perhaps matching TRBD1 (6 bases). CDR3 length equals 13 residues. Trimming removed 11 bases at V and 0 bases at J, with 14 bases between. Per the germline V gene, CDR1 is SEHNR and CDR2 is FQNEAQ (reference sequence). CDR3 nucleotides: TGTGCCGCAGAAGACAGGAGCTCCTACGAGCAGTACTTC. Amino acid sequence: CAAEDRSSYEQYF.